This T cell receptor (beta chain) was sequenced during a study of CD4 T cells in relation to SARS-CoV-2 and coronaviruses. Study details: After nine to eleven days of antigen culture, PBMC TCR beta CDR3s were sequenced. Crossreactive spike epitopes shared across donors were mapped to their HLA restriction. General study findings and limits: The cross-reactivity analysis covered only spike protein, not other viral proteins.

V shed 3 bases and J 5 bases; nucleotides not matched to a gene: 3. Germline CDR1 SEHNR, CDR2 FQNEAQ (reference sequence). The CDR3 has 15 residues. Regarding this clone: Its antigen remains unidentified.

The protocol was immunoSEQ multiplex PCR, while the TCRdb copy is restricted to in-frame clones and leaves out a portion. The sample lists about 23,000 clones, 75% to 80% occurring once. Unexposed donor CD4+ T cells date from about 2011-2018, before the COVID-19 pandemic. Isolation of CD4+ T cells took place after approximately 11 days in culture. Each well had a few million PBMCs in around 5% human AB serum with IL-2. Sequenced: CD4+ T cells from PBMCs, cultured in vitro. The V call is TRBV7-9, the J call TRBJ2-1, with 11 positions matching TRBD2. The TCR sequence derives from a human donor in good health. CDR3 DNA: TGTGCCAGCAGCTTCCGACTAGCGGGGAACAATGAGCAGTTCTTC. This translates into CASSFRLAGNNEQFF.